The 20 T cell receptor beta chains below come from one sample, sequenced in a study of cytomegalovirus exposure and HLA in healthy donors. With 60 Vbeta and 13 Jbeta primers, the PCR was carried out. The method was immunoSEQ multiplex PCR; TCRdb's version includes in-frame clones alone and lacks a portion of them. The listing contains about 88,000 clones. The specimen was PBMCs. These receptors were collected from a girl between 10 and 17 years old in good health and CMV-seropositive.

This chain uses TRBV4-1 with TRBJ1-2, with 7 bases matching TRBD1. This CDR3 is 15 amino acids long. The V gene's germline CDR1 is MGHRA and CDR2 YSYEKL. The junction had 13 bases not matched to a gene; V was cut back by 7 bases and J by 5 bases. The chain's CDR3 is CASTENPGTVYGYTF. The CDR3, as DNA: TGCGCCAGCACCGAAAACCCAGGGACAGTTTATGGCTACACCTTC.

The V gene is TRBV12-5, the J gene TRBJ1-6; D is unclear. There are 11 residues in the CDR3. V lost 1 base, J lost 18 bases, and 10 bases lay in between. From germline, CDR1 is LGHNT and CDR2 FRNRAP. CDR3 nucleotides: TGTGCTAGTGGTTTGGATACCGGGGACCACTTT. The encoded protein is CASGLDTGDHF.

The genes are TRBV6-6 and TRBJ2-1; 9 bases align to TRBD2. CDR1 and CDR2 from the germline V gene are MNHNY and SVGAGI (reference sequence). V gave up 2 bases and J gave up 5 bases; unmatched junction bases: 7. CDR3 length equals 16 residues. CDR3 residues: CASSYPVAGVDNEQFF. CDR3 DNA: TGTGCCAGCAGTTACCCGGTAGCGGGGGTTGACAATGAGCAGTTCTTC.

V usage is TRBV10-3 and J usage is TRBJ2-7; 8 positions match TRBD1. The CDR3 totals 12 residues. Germline V gene sequence: CDR1 ENHRY, CDR2 SYGVKD. With V trimmed by 5 bases and J by 7 bases, 4 bases remained unmatched. The CDR3: CAISTTGAEQYV. In nucleotides, the CDR3 is TGTGCCATCAGTACGACAGGGGCAGAGCAGTACGTC.

The chain links TRBV4-3 to TRBJ2-3; tentative D call: TRBD2 (7 bases). Germline CDR1 and CDR2: LGHNA and YSLEER. V shed 3 bases and J shed 4 bases, with 14 bases lying between them. The CDR3 spans 15 residues. CDR3 in DNA: TGCGCCAGCAGCCATGGAGGGGGGGAGGCAGATACGCAGTATTTT. This codes for CASSHGGGEADTQYF.

The rearrangement links TRBV4-1 to TRBJ2-1, with 11 bases identical to TRBD2. Trimming at V came to 3 bases and at J to 2 bases, leaving 3 bases not matched to a gene. Germline assignment: CDR1 MGHRA and CDR2 YSYEKL. This CDR3 contains 16 residues. This CDR3 reads CASSHPLAGAYNEQFF. The CDR3 DNA follows: TGCGCCAGCAGCCATCCACTAGCGGGGGCCTACAATGAGCAGTTCTTC.

The chain combines TRBV28 with TRBJ2-1; 8 bases are a match to TRBD2. The trim removed 2 bases at V and 4 bases at J, leaving 7 bases unmatched. The germline V gene encodes CDR1 MDHEN and CDR2 SYDVKM. This CDR3 spans 16 amino acids. Here the CDR3 reads CASSLRTAGEYNEQFF. The DNA of the CDR3 is TGTGCCAGCAGTTTAAGGACAGCGGGGGAATACAATGAGCAGTTCTTC.

The rearrangement uses TRBV5-1 and TRBJ1-1, with a tentative D call TRBD1 (5 bases). CDR1 and CDR2 (germline): SGHRS, YFSETQ. V gave up 1 base and J gave up 7 bases, with 8 bases separating them. This CDR3 is built from 12 residues. In nucleotides, the CDR3 is TGCGCCAGCAGCTTGTTGGGGGGTGAAGCTTTCTTT. Translation gives CASSLLGGEAFF.

The chain uses TRBV30 and TRBJ1-1, with D uncertain. CDR1 is GTSNPN, CDR2 SVGIG, per germline (reference sequence). Trimming cost V 2 bases and J 6 bases, with 10 bases left between them. The CDR3 has 12 amino acids. The DNA for the CDR3 is TGTGCCTGGAGTCCGAGGTTCGCTGAAGCTTTCTTT. Its protein is CAWSPRFAEAFF.

The chain combines TRBV15 with TRBJ1-1; 7 bases match TRBD1. J gave up 1 base and V 5 bases, and 13 bases lay outside the gene matches. CDR1 is LNHNV and CDR2 is YYDKDF in the germline V gene (reference sequence). The CDR3 sequence is 17 residues long. CDR3: CATSPKQGTIGNTEAFF. CDR3 bases: TGTGCCACCAGCCCCAAACAGGGGACGATAGGGAACACTGAAGCTTTCTTT.

The V gene is TRBV15, the J gene TRBJ2-5, with 10 bases aligning to TRBD1. This CDR3 region has 15 residues. Losses at the gene ends were 4 bases for V and 6 bases for J; bases not matched to a gene: 8. Germline lookup yields CDR1 LNHNV and CDR2 YYDKDF (reference sequence). CDR3 residues: CATSIEGQGKKTQYF. CDR3 nucleotides: TGTGCCACCAGCATCGAGGGACAGGGGAAGAAGACCCAGTACTTC.

The rearrangement uses TRBV4-1 and TRBJ2-7, with TRBD1 matching 7 bases. Germline-derived CDR1 and CDR2 are MGHRA and YSYEKL. The CDR3 sequence is 16 residues long. J lost 1 base, V lost 0 bases, and 6 bases had no gene match. CDR3 nucleotides: TGCGCCAGCAGCCAAGAGATAGGGGGCGCATCCTACGAGCAGTACGTC. Translating it yields CASSQEIGGASYEQYV.

The rearrangement joins TRBV30 to TRBJ2-6; possible D gene TRBD1, 5 bases. Germline lookup yields CDR1 GTSNPN and CDR2 SVGIG (reference sequence). Trimming pared 5 bases from V and 1 base from J, leaving 6 bases between. The CDR3 covers 13 residues. CDR3 sequence (DNA): TGTGCCTGGGCAGGGTCTGGGGCCAACGTCCTGACTTTC. This sequence encodes CAWAGSGANVLTF.

CDR3 DNA sequence: TGTGCCAGCAGGGCTAGCGGGGGGTCCAACACCGGGGAGCTGTTTTTT. Amino acid sequence: CASRASGGSNTGELFF. The rearrangement joins TRBV11-2 to TRBJ2-2, with 11 nucleotides matching TRBD2. This CDR3 comprises 16 residues. V shed 6 bases, J shed 2 bases, and the junction held 5 bases outside the gene matches. CDR1 and CDR2 from the germline V gene are SGHAT and FQNNGV.

In DNA, the CDR3 is TGCGCCAGCAGCTTTGATCCGGAGGTCAATCAGCCCCAGCATTTT. This sequence encodes CASSFDPEVNQPQHF. V usage is TRBV5-1 and J usage is TRBJ1-5; no definite D call. This CDR3 comprises 15 residues. Trimming cost V 2 bases and J 3 bases, with 12 bases left between them. CDR1 and CDR2 (germline): SGHRS, YFSETQ.

V and J are TRBV29-1 and TRBJ1-2, with 9 nucleotides matching TRBD1. The CDR3 covers 12 residues. V lost 3 bases, J lost 4 bases, and 0 bases stayed unmatched. The germline V gene encodes CDR1 SQVTM and CDR2 ANQGSEA. CDR3 bases: TGCAGCGTTGAGGGACAGGGCTATGGCTACACCTTC. Protein sequence: CSVEGQGYGYTF.

As to this clone: Within the sample, other DNA sequences also encode this same CDR3. V gene TRBV29-1 combines with J gene TRBJ2-2, with D possibly TRBD1 on 6 matching bases. The length of the CDR3 is 13 residues. The V gene lost 4 bases and the J gene lost 3 bases, with 9 bases spanning the gap. Germline V gene lookup returns CDR1 SQVTM and CDR2 ANQGSEA. The CDR3 bases are TGCAGCGTTGGAGGACAGTACACCGGGGAGCTGTTTTTT. This encodes CSVGGQYTGELFF.

J is TRBJ1-2 and V is TRBV30; D is perhaps TRBD1 (5 bases). CDR3 length equals 11 residues. The germline V gene has CDR1 GTSNPN and CDR2 SVGIG (reference sequence). V lost 3 bases to trimming and J lost 6 bases, with 8 bases between them. The CDR3 region is CAWSWGDGYTF. The CDR3 DNA reads TGTGCCTGGAGCTGGGGCGATGGCTACACCTTC. The full variable domain, its missing parts supplied by reference TRBV30 and TRBJ1-2, is SQTIHQWPATLVQPVGSPLSLECTVEGTSNPNLYWYRQAAGRGLQLLFYSVGIGQISSEVPQNLSASRPQDRQFILSSKKLLLSDSGFYLCAWSWGDGYTFGSGTRLTVV.

The genes are TRBV9 and TRBJ1-5, with D unresolved. Trimming removed 2 bases at V and 2 bases at J, with 11 bases between. The length of the CDR3 is 15 residues. Germline CDR1 SGDLS, CDR2 YYNGEE. The CDR3 region is CASSVSGVGNQPQHF. CDR3 bases: TGTGCCAGCAGCGTCTCCGGAGTGGGCAATCAGCCCCAGCATTTT.

Worth noting for this clone: The germline gene is not matched at one end of the junction; a read error may be the cause. The rearrangement joins TRBV2 to TRBJ2-3; 8 nucleotides match TRBD1. The V gene's germline CDR1 is SNHLY and CDR2 FYNNEI. The CDR3 runs to 12 residues. The CDR3 sequence: CASSGDLGQGRF. DNA for the CDR3: TGTGCCAGCAGTGGGGATCTCGGACAGGGTCGTTTT.